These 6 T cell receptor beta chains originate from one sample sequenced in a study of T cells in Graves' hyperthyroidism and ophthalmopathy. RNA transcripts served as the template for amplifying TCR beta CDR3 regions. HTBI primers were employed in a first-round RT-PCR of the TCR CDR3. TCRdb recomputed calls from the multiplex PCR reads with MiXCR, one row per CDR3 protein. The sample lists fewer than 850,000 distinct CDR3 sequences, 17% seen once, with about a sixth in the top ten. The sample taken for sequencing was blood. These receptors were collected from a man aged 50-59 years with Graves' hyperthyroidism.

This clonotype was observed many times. The CDR3 DNA reads as TGTGCCAGCAGTATTCCCCACCGGGCAGAAACTGAAAAACTGTTTTTT. Protein sequence: CASSIPHRAETEKLFF. The V and J genes are TRBV27 and TRBJ1-4; D remains ambiguous. V was cut by 5 bases and J by 7 bases, with 20 bases left in between. Germline V gene data show CDR1 as MNHEY and CDR2 as SMNVEV (reference sequence). This CDR3 contains 16 residues.

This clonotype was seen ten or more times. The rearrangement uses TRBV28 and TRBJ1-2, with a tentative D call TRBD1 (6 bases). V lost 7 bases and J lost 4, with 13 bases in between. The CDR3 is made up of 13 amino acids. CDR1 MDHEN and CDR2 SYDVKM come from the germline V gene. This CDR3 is CASTAGGAYGYTF. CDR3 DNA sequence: TGTGCCAGCACCGCGGGGGGGGCCTATGGCTACACCTTC.

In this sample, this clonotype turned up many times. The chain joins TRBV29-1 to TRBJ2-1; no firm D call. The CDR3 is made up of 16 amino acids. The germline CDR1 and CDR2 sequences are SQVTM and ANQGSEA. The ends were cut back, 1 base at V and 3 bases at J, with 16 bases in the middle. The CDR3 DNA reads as TGCAGCGTTGAAGTCCCCGAGACCAGATACTACAATGAGCAGTTCTTC. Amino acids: CSVEVPETRYYNEQFF.

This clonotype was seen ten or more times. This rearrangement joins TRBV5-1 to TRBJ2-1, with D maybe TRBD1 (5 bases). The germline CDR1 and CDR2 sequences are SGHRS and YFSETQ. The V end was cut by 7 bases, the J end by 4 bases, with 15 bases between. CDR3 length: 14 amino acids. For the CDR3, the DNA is TGCGCCAGCCAAGGAAGGGGTTTGTACAATGAGCAGTTCTTC. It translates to CASQGRGLYNEQFF.

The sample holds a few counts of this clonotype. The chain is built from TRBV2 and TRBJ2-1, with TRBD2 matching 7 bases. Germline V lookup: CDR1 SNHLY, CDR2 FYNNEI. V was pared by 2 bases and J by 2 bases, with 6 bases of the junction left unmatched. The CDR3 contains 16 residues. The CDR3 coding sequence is TGTGCCAGCAGTGAAAGGCGGGAGCAGGCCTACAATGAGCAGTTCTTC. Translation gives CASSERREQAYNEQFF.

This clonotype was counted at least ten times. As DNA, the CDR3 is TGCGCCAGCAGTGACAGGGTTGACGAGCAGTACTTC. The encoded protein is CASSDRVDEQYF. The V call is TRBV10-1, the J call TRBJ2-7, with D perhaps matching TRBD1 (5 bases). The CDR3 length is 12 residues. The V gene lost 3 bases and the J gene lost 5 bases, with 8 bases spanning the gap. The germline V gene encodes CDR1 WNHNN and CDR2 SYGVQD (reference sequence).